These 6 T cell receptor beta chains were sequenced from one sample in a study of blood T cell repertoires in COVID-19. Clones were sequenced by immunoSEQ multiplex PCR, and TCRdb holds only the in-frame ones, with some missing. Here the sample spans approximately 210,000 clones, about 85% being singletons. The specimen sequenced was peripheral blood. These TCRs come from a woman at least 80 years old with COVID-19, enrolled during active disease.

The chain joins TRBV4-1 to TRBJ1-4, with D hard to call. The CDR3 has 16 residues. V was trimmed by 4 bases and J by 0 bases, leaving 12 bases between them. Looked up from germline, CDR1 is MGHRA and CDR2 is YSYEKL. Here the CDR3 reads CASSPYETATNEKLFF. DNA for the CDR3: TGCGCCAGCAGCCCCTATGAGACTGCAACTAATGAAAAACTGTTTTTT.

The genes are TRBV29-1 and TRBJ1-2, with 7 bases fitting TRBD1. This CDR3 has 13 residues. Germline-derived CDR1 and CDR2 are SQVTM and ANQGSEA. Trimming at V came to 3 bases and at J to 14 bases, leaving 15 bases not matched to a gene. The CDR3 loop is CSVESVGTEARTF. CDR3 sequence (DNA): TGCAGCGTTGAGTCTGTGGGGACAGAGGCTAGGACCTTC.

In regard to this clone: Distinct nucleotide sequences in the sample also encode this CDR3. CDR3 amino acids: CASSTGQNYGYTF. The CDR3 DNA reads TGTGCCAGCAGTACGGGACAGAACTATGGCTACACCTTC. The chain employs TRBV6-2 or TRBV6-3 and TRBJ1-2; 7 bases agree with TRBD1. CDR3 length: 13 amino acids. The V segment lost 5 bases and the J segment 2 bases; nucleotides outside the gene matches: 2. Germline V gene sequence: CDR1 MNHEY, CDR2 SVGEGT.

The chain recombines TRBV5-1 with TRBJ1-1, with TRBD1 as a possible D gene (6 bases). In germline, CDR1 is SGHRS, CDR2 YFSETQ. V was shortened by 2 bases and J by 3 bases, with 17 bases between the two germline ends. The CDR3 is made up of 16 amino acids. Here the CDR3 reads CASSLIVQGGYTEAFF. The DNA of the CDR3 is TGCGCCAGCAGCTTAATAGTACAGGGTGGCTACACTGAAGCTTTCTTT. The full variable domain, its missing parts supplied by reference TRBV5-1 and TRBJ1-1, is KAGVTQTPRYLIKTRGQQVTLSCSPISGHRSVSWYQQTPGQGLQFLFEYFSETQRNKGNFPGRFSGRQFSNSRSEMNVSTLELGDSALYLCASSLIVQGGYTEAFFGQGTRLTVV.

The chain recombines TRBV29-1 with TRBJ2-1; 9 bases fit TRBD1. The V gene end was trimmed by 7 bases and the J gene end by 7 bases; junction bases not matched to a gene: 8. Germline CDR1 is SQVTM and CDR2 is ANQGSEA. The CDR3 has 13 residues. CDR3 region: CSAWETGGNEQFF. CDR3 coding DNA: TGCAGCGCCTGGGAGACAGGGGGAAATGAGCAGTTCTTC.

This clone was counted a single time. The chain carries TRBV11-1 and TRBJ2-3; D may be TRBD1 (6 bases). The germline V and J ends were trimmed by 1 base and 1 base, with 12 bases remaining between them. Germline V gene sequence: CDR1 SGHAT, CDR2 FQDESV (reference sequence). This CDR3 region has 16 residues. CDR3 sequence reads: CASSLGLGAGTDTQYF. The CDR3 DNA is TGTGCCAGCAGCTTAGGGCTGGGGGCTGGCACAGATACGCAGTATTTT. The full variable domain, in which reference TRBV11-1 and TRBJ2-3 provide the parts outside the CDR3, is EAEVAQSPRYKITEKSQAVAFWCDPISGHATLYWYRQILGQGPELLVQFQDESVVDDSQLPKDRFSAERLKGVDSTLKIQPAELGDSAMYLCASSLGLGAGTDTQYFGPGTRLTVL.